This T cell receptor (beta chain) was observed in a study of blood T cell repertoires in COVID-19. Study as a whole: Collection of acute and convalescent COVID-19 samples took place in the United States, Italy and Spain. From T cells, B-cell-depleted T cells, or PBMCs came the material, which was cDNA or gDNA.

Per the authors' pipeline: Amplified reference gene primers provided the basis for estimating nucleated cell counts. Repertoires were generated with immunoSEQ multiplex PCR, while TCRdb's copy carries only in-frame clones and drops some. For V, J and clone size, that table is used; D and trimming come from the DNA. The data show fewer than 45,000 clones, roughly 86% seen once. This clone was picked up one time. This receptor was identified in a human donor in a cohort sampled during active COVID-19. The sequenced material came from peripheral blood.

CDR3: CSASLGGDIQYF. Written as DNA, the CDR3 is TGCAGTGCAAGTTTGGGGGGGGACATTCAGTACTTC. This rearrangement joins TRBV20-1 to TRBJ2-4, with 7 bases identical to TRBD2. Germline V gene lookup returns CDR1 DFQATT and CDR2 SNEGSKA (reference sequence). CDR3 length: 12 residues. With V trimmed by 6 bases and J by 8 bases, 7 bases remained unmatched.